This paragraph reports one T cell receptor beta chain. Its binding antigen is unknown. Base qualities were left out, and no much larger clone turns up one base away. V lost 5 bases and J lost 4 bases; the stretch between them is 16 bases long. Per the germline V gene, SGDLS is the CDR1 and YYNGEE is the CDR2. The CDR3 has 15 amino acids, counting the end cysteine and phenylalanine. CDR3 DNA is the only sequence kept; it has 45 bases, read in frame from the first base. This sample is drawn from a study of sequential checkpoint blockade in melanoma (dated by TCRdb to the late 2010s). With respect to the entire study: In a 1:1 randomization, patients received either first-line nivolumab then ipilimumab (arm A) or ipilimumab then nivolumab (arm B). Both trial sequences were followed by maintenance nivolumab. DNA from 75 to 95 pretreatment melanoma tumor samples underwent TCRbeta immunosequencing. Over 20 patients had matched tumor biopsies taken before treatment and at week 13, after single-agent nivolumab (arm A) or ipilimumab (arm B). The same lesion was the source of approximately 80% of the matched pre- and post-treatment tumor biopsy pairs.

The immunoSEQ Assay was used to immunosequence TCRbeta CDR3 regions from genomic DNA. Genomic DNA was amplified by bias-controlled multiplex PCR before high-throughput sequencing. Per the source publication's procedure: To quantify the absolute abundance of each unique TCRbeta CDR3 region, the sequences were collapsed and filtered. Clonality, defined as 1 minus Pielou's evenness, was calculated using only productive rearrangements. To compute tumor T-cell fraction, TCRbeta template counts were normalized to usable DNA, with usable DNA estimated from several housekeeping genes. A previously published method was used to identify clones with significantly greater frequencies in on-treatment samples than in baseline samples. TCRdb took this table from immuneACCESS and kept in-frame rearrangements with V and J called. Such tables lack part of the clones; where checked against another copy, unresolved V genes explain under half of the gap, and the rest is unexplained. That table supplies the V and J calls and clone size; D and trimming were determined from the DNA. Recorded for this sample are about 13,000 clones; around 25% of them occurred a single time. The leading ten clones occupy roughly 15% of the sample.

The treatment or condition label corresponds to: randomized to nivolumab then ipilimumab (arm A) or the reverse (arm B). None of the patients in the trial had previously been given DNA-damaging chemotherapy. CheckMate 064, a randomized, open-label phase II trial of sequential checkpoint blockade, was the source of the samples, all of which came from patients with melanoma. Tumor TCR sequencing used genomic DNA from formalin-fixed paraffin-embedded (FFPE) tissue samples. Study-wide conclusions, independent of this receptor: Among patients in the nivolumab-first arm (arm A), tumor TIL clonality before treatment was associated with response (P = .04). Larger, independent patient cohorts are needed to validate the response-prediction model that combines TCR metrics and mutation burden. Patients with increases in tumor T-cell fraction and clonality by week 13 were approximately 30 times more likely to achieve clinical benefit. Small sample sizes and reduced statistical power limited the analyses of tumor T-cell fraction within each arm. Tumor T-cell fraction and clonality were found to correlate with PD-L1 staining and CD8+ T-cell counts but not with mutational load.

The material sequenced was tumor tissue (inferred from file names), taken from a patient given nivolumab and ipilimumab in sequence. This TCR came from a human donor with melanoma. Here the chain combines TRBV9 and TRBJ1-3, with the D segment identity uncertain. CDR3 reads: CASSEWGSYGNTIYF. The nucleotide sequence reads as follows: TGTGCCAGCAGTGAATGGGGAAGCTACGGAAACACCATATATTTT.